These 32 T cell receptor beta chains share one sample of origin, sequenced in a study of T cell responses to AZD1222 COVID-19 vaccine. Sequenced by immunoSEQ multiplex PCR; TCRdb stores in-frame clones only, minus some. The sample includes around 97,000 clones, about nine tenths of them seen just once. Sequencing was performed on peripheral blood, taken on day 0 of AZD1222 vaccination. Source of these receptors: an adult in good health.

V is TRBV7-2 and J is TRBJ2-1, with 14 bases identical to TRBD2. J was trimmed by 5 bases and V by 5 bases; bases with no gene match: 14. CDR1 and CDR2 from the germline V gene are SGHTA and FQGNSA. The CDR3 is made up of 19 amino acids. CDR3 sequence: CASSRTIRLAGGPHNEQFF. The DNA of the CDR3 is TGTGCCAGCAGCCGGACTATTAGACTAGCGGGAGGGCCCCACAATGAGCAGTTCTTC.

The chain joins TRBV28 to TRBJ1-2; D not certain. Germline values: CDR1 MDHEN, CDR2 SYDVKM. V was pared by 5 bases and J by 7 bases, with 23 bases between. The CDR3 has 16 amino acids. CDR3 in amino acids: CASSPTGARGYAGYTF. DNA of the CDR3: TGTGCCAGCAGTCCCACCGGCGCGAGAGGGTATGCTGGCTACACCTTC.

The chain joins TRBV5-1 to TRBJ2-7, with D tentatively TRBD1 (5 bases). Looked up from germline, CDR1 is SGHRS and CDR2 is YFSETQ. This CDR3 contains 15 residues. Deletions cut 7 bases from V and 2 bases from J, with 19 bases between. The CDR3 protein is CASSFDPDRPYEQYF. The DNA for the CDR3 is TGCGCCAGCTCCTTTGACCCCGACAGACCCTACGAGCAGTACTTC.

On this clone: The identical CDR3 is also encoded by other nucleotide sequences in the sample. This chain joins TRBV9 and TRBJ2-2; D not certain. The CDR3 loop spans 15 amino acids. V lost 0 bases, J lost 2 bases, and 8 bases lay in between. Germline-derived CDR1 and CDR2 are SGDLS and YYNGEE. The CDR3 coding sequence is TGTGCCAGCAGCGTAGGTTTACAAAACACCGGGGAGCTGTTTTTT. It specifies CASSVGLQNTGELFF.

This clone was counted once. V gene TRBV7-2 combines with J gene TRBJ2-7; no clear D gene. Germline V gene lookup returns CDR1 SGHTA and CDR2 FQGNSA. The V gene lost 2 bases and the J gene lost 3 bases, with 11 bases spanning the gap. The CDR3 runs 14 residues. The DNA for the CDR3 is TGTGCCAGCAGCTTAAATCGCTACCTCTACGAGCAGTACTTC. Protein product: CASSLNRYLYEQYF. Looking up the rest from reference TRBV7-2 and TRBJ2-7 gives the full variable domain: GAGVSQSPSNKVTEKGKDVELRCDPISGHTALYWYRQSLGQGLEFLIYFQGNSAPDKSGLPSDRFSAERTGGSVSTLTIQRTQQEDSAVYLCASSLNRYLYEQYFGPGTRLTVT.

This clone was detected a few times. The chain couples TRBV18 to TRBJ2-7, with TRBD2 matching 14 bases. The CDR3 extends over 16 amino acids. The junction had 9 bases not matched to a gene; V was cut back by 4 bases and J by 7 bases. Germline-derived CDR1 and CDR2 are KGHSH and LQKENI. The CDR3 DNA sequence: TGTGCCAGCTCACTACGACTAGCGGGAGGGCCGGAGGAGCAGTACTTC. This codes for CASSLRLAGGPEEQYF.

V gene TRBV18 combines with J gene TRBJ2-7, with D possibly being TRBD1 or TRBD2 (5 bases each). The CDR3 has 15 residues. The V gene's germline CDR1 is KGHSH and CDR2 LQKENI. V was pared by 1 base and J by 4 bases, with 14 bases between. Here the CDR3 DNA reads TGTGCCAGCTCACCACGGGAGACAGTTACATACGAGCAGTACTTC. It is translated as CASSPRETVTYEQYF. The entire variable domain, with the rest obtained from reference TRBV18 and TRBJ2-7, is as follows: NAGVMQNPRHLVRRRGQEARLRCSPMKGHSHVYWYRQLPEEGLKFMVYLQKENIIDESGMPKERFSAEFPKEGPSILRIQQVVRGDSAAYFCASSPRETVTYEQYFGPGTRLTVT.

The chain couples TRBV27 to TRBJ2-7, with D perhaps matching TRBD1 (6 bases). The CDR3 sequence is 13 residues long. The germline V gene has CDR1 MNHEY and CDR2 SMNVEV (reference sequence). V gave up 2 bases and J gave up 3 bases, with 8 bases separating them. Here the CDR3 DNA reads TGTGCCAGCAGTTTAGGCAGGGGCTACGAGCAGTACTTC. Amino acids: CASSLGRGYEQYF.

The chain has TRBV7-3 and TRBJ2-3, with TRBD2 as a possible D gene (5 bases). Per germline, CDR1 SGHTA and CDR2 FQGTGA. The V end lost 0 bases, the J end lost 1 base, and 5 bases lay between the germline ends. The CDR3 has 14 residues. DNA for the CDR3: TGTGCCAGCAGCTTAACCGGGGGCACAGATACGCAGTATTTT. As protein: CASSLTGGTDTQYF.

V gene TRBV5-5 combines with J gene TRBJ1-1; D perhaps matches TRBD1 (5 bases). Germline V gives CDR1 SGHKS, CDR2 YYEKEE (reference sequence). This CDR3 has 13 residues. Trimming cost V 6 bases and J 0 bases, with 9 bases left between them. The CDR3 loop is CASKGTVNTEAFF. The CDR3, as DNA: TGTGCCAGCAAGGGGACGGTGAACACTGAAGCTTTCTTT.

The chain employs TRBV28 and TRBJ2-2; D unresolved. Germline loops: CDR1 MDHEN, CDR2 SYDVKM. V dropped 3 bases and J dropped 1 base, with 6 bases sitting between them. CDR3 length equals 14 residues. The CDR3 protein is CASSLTQNTGELFF. The CDR3 region has the DNA TGTGCCAGCAGTTTGACACAGAACACCGGGGAGCTGTTTTTT. The full variable domain, completed using reference TRBV28 and TRBJ2-2, is DVKVTQSSRYLVKRTGEKVFLECVQDMDHENMFWYRQDPGLGLRLIYFSYDVKMKEKGDIPEGYSVSREKKERFSLILESASTNQTSMYLCASSLTQNTGELFFGEGSRLTVL.

The chain employs TRBV21-1 and TRBJ2-7; TRBD1 is the table's D call and was not checked against the DNA. TRBV21-1 is a listed pseudogene. The CDR3 extends over 15 amino acids. DNA for the CDR3: TGTGCCAGCAGCAAGGAGGACAGGGGGCGGGGCGAGCAGTACTTC. Its translation is CASSKEDRGRGEQYF.

The chain is built from TRBV19 and TRBJ1-1; D ambiguous. Germline CDR1 reads LNHDA; CDR2 reads SQIVND (reference sequence). This CDR3 contains 12 residues. V was cut by 9 bases and J by 1 base, with 9 bases left in between. The CDR3 DNA sequence: TGTGCCAGCAGTTTCGGGAACACTGAAGCTTTCTTT. This sequence encodes CASSFGNTEAFF.

The chain couples TRBV4-2 to TRBJ2-5, with TRBD1 identical over 8 bases. Per the germline V gene, CDR1 is LGHNA and CDR2 is YNFKEQ. Trimming cost V 1 base and J 5 bases; bases outside gene matches: 9. The CDR3 loop spans 16 amino acids. The CDR3 spells CASSQVGQGGLETQYF. CDR3 sequence (DNA): TGTGCCAGCAGCCAAGTTGGACAGGGTGGCTTGGAGACCCAGTACTTC.

The chain combines TRBV19 with TRBJ2-7; D is unresolved. V shed 6 bases and J shed 0 bases, with 12 bases lying between them. The CDR3 contains 14 residues. Germline CDR1 is LNHDA and CDR2 is SQIVND (reference sequence). The CDR3 region is CASSRPGTSYEQYF. Written as DNA, the CDR3 is TGTGCCAGTAGCCGGCCGGGCACCTCCTACGAGCAGTACTTC.

J is TRBJ2-5 and V is TRBV3-1 (or the pseudogene TRBV3-2), with unresolved D. V gave up 3 bases and J gave up 5 bases, with 10 bases separating them. CDR3 size: 13 residues. The V gene's germline CDR1 is LGHDT and CDR2 YNNKEL (reference sequence). This CDR3 is CASSQVTRETQYF. Here the CDR3 DNA reads TGTGCCAGCAGCCAGGTTACCCGGGAGACCCAGTACTTC.

CDR3 loop: CASSLWGAGVSYEQYF. DNA for the CDR3: TGTGCCAGCAGTTTATGGGGAGCGGGAGTAAGCTACGAGCAGTACTTC. This chain connects TRBV28 to TRBJ2-7; 8 bases agree with TRBD2. The CDR3 is made up of 16 amino acids. Germline V gene lookup returns CDR1 MDHEN and CDR2 SYDVKM. The V and J ends lost 0 bases and 3 bases, in that order; junction bases with no gene match: 7.

This chain joins TRBV7-3 and TRBJ2-3; D is perhaps TRBD1 (6 bases). The CDR3 covers 13 residues. V lost 1 base and J 6 bases, leaving 8 bases between the germline ends. The germline V gene encodes CDR1 SGHTA and CDR2 FQGTGA. The CDR3 is CASSLNQGDTQYF. The CDR3 DNA follows: TGTGCCAGCAGCTTAAATCAGGGGGATACGCAGTATTTT.

The gene calls are TRBV12-3 or TRBV12-4 and TRBJ2-5; D call uncertain. The V gene lost 6 bases and the J gene lost 5 bases, with 10 bases spanning the gap. CDR3 size: 12 residues. Here the CDR3 reads CASSLSRETQYF. Written as DNA, the CDR3 is TGTGCCAGCAGCCTTTCCAGGGAGACCCAGTACTTC.

CDR3 bases: TGTGCCAGCAGCTTAGGGGTAGGCTCCTACGAGCAGTACTTC. Protein sequence: CASSLGVGSYEQYF. V and J are TRBV7-9 and TRBJ2-7; D call uncertain. The germline V gene encodes CDR1 SEHNR and CDR2 FQNEAQ (reference sequence). The V and J ends lost 1 base and 0 bases respectively, with 7 bases between them. The CDR3 runs to 14 residues.

This chain connects TRBV18 to TRBJ1-4; 7 bases are shared with TRBD1. Per the germline V gene, CDR1 is KGHSH and CDR2 is LQKENI. CDR3 length: 17 amino acids. J was trimmed by 1 base and V by 6 bases; bases with no gene match: 11. The CDR3 region has the DNA TGTGCCAGCTCCCTTCCTCCAGGGGGGATAACTAATGAAAAACTGTTTTTT. Translating gives CASSLPPGGITNEKLFF.

The chain joins TRBV2 to TRBJ2-3; no clear D. The V and J ends lost 7 bases and 6 bases respectively, with 17 bases between them. CDR3 length: 14 residues. Germline CDR1 and CDR2: SNHLY and FYNNEI. Written as DNA, the CDR3 is TGTGCCAGCAATGGGATTACCAAGGCGGATACGCAGTATTTT. It yields the protein CASNGITKADTQYF.

V and J are TRBV11-2 and TRBJ1-2, with a tentative D call TRBD1 (6 bases). Germline CDR1 and CDR2: SGHAT and FQNNGV. Between the trimmed V and J ends, which lost 6 bases and 8 bases, there was a span of 16 bases. This CDR3 is 13 amino acids long. The CDR3 coding sequence is TGTGCCAGCAGACGGTCAGGGGATGGGGGCTACACCTTC. Amino acids: CASRRSGDGGYTF.

The gene calls are TRBV21-1 and TRBJ1-4. TRBV21-1 counts as a pseudogene. CDR3 size: 14 residues. The CDR3 here is CASSVGPTNEKLFF. Here the CDR3 DNA reads TGTGCCAGCAGCGTGGGTCCAACTAATGAAAAACTGTTTTTT.

V is TRBV30 and J is TRBJ2-7; D uncertain. CDR3 length equals 11 residues. V dropped 5 bases and J dropped 5 bases, with 10 bases sitting between them. From germline, CDR1 is GTSNPN and CDR2 SVGIG (reference sequence). DNA of the CDR3: TGTGCCTGGGTGTACGGTCACGAGCAGTACTTC. Residues: CAWVYGHEQYF. The variable domain in full, with the rest retrieved from reference TRBV30 and TRBJ2-7, is SQTIHQWPATLVQPVGSPLSLECTVEGTSNPNLYWYRQAAGRGLQLLFYSVGIGQISSEVPQNLSASRPQDRQFILSSKKLLLSDSGFYLCAWVYGHEQYFGPGTRLTVT.

The rearrangement joins TRBV24-1 to TRBJ2-6, with 8 positions matching TRBD1. Germline V gene data show CDR1 as KGHDR and CDR2 as SFDVKD. The CDR3 is 20 residues long. V lost 2 bases and J lost 0; bases outside the gene matches: 11. CDR3 nucleotides: TGTGCCACCAGTGATTCGGTTACAGGGGGGCCCGGCTCTGGGGCCAACGTCCTGACTTTC. This encodes CATSDSVTGGPGSGANVLTF.

The rearrangement uses TRBV4-1 and TRBJ2-7, with a weak D call TRBD1 (5 bases). CDR3 length: 15 residues. Germline V gene lookup returns CDR1 MGHRA and CDR2 YSYEKL. Trimming pared 2 bases from V and 4 bases from J, leaving 15 bases between. CDR3 sequence: CASSQLQQATYEQYF. In DNA, the CDR3 is TGCGCCAGCAGCCAACTTCAACAGGCTACTTACGAGCAGTACTTC.

The chain links TRBV15 to TRBJ2-7; possible D gene TRBD2, 5 bases. The germline gives CDR1 LNHNV, CDR2 YYDKDF (reference sequence). This CDR3 is built from 15 residues. V shed 0 bases and J shed 0 bases, with 9 bases lying between them. The CDR3 DNA reads TGTGCCACCAGCAGAGAACGAGCGGACTCCTACGAGCAGTACTTC. Translating it yields CATSRERADSYEQYF.

The V gene is TRBV7-9, the J gene TRBJ1-2, with D unclear. This CDR3 has 11 amino acids. With 5 bases removed from V and 4 bases from J, the gap between germline ends came to 5 bases. Per the germline V gene, CDR1 is SEHNR and CDR2 is FQNEAQ (reference sequence). CDR3 DNA sequence: TGTGCCAGCAGCCGGATCTATGGCTACACCTTC. Protein: CASSRIYGYTF. The full variable domain, in which reference TRBV7-9 and TRBJ1-2 provide the parts outside the CDR3, is DTGVSQNPRHKITKRGQNVTFRCDPISEHNRLYWYRQTLGQGPEFLTYFQNEAQLEKSRLLSDRFSAERPKGSFSTLEIQRTEQGDSAMYLCASSRIYGYTFGSGTRLTVV.

The chain recombines TRBV28 with TRBJ2-3; the match to TRBD2 covers 8 bases. The trim removed 10 bases at V and 4 bases at J, leaving 10 bases unmatched. Germline V lookup: CDR1 MDHEN, CDR2 SYDVKM. The CDR3 is 14 amino acids. The CDR3 region is CAIEDREGPDTQYF. DNA for the CDR3: TGTGCCATCGAGGACCGGGAGGGCCCAGATACGCAGTATTTT. Full variable domain (missing parts from reference TRBV28 and TRBJ2-3): DVKVTQSSRYLVKRTGEKVFLECVQDMDHENMFWYRQDPGLGLRLIYFSYDVKMKEKGDIPEGYSVSREKKERFSLILESASTNQTSMYLCAIEDREGPDTQYFGPGTRLTVL.

The rearrangement uses TRBV7-8 and TRBJ1-1; D is undetermined. V dropped 4 bases and J dropped 1 base, with 10 bases sitting between them. The CDR3 loop spans 14 amino acids. The V gene's germline CDR1 is SGHVS and CDR2 FQNEAQ. The CDR3 sequence: CASSYGLRNTEAFF. Written as DNA, the CDR3 is TGTGCCAGCAGCTACGGCCTCAGGAACACTGAAGCTTTCTTT.

CDR3 DNA sequence: TGTGCCAGCAGCGTAGGTGGGGCCTACAATGAGCAGTTCTTC. Protein sequence: CASSVGGAYNEQFF. The chain employs TRBV9 and TRBJ2-1, with no clear D. Germline V CDR1 and CDR2: SGDLS, YYNGEE. V was clipped by 0 bases and J by 2 bases, with 6 bases between them. CDR3 length: 14 residues.